This TCR beta chain came from a study of T cells expressing NK-cell markers. Study context: Seven of the eight sequenced donors were HCMV-seropositive; one was seronegative.

Germline lookup yields CDR1 MDHEN and CDR2 SYDVKM. The CDR3 contains 14 residues. Comments on this clonotype: Antigen specificity is unknown.

Broader study findings: In a group of several donors, dominant NKG2C+ clonotypes represented 1.0-7.0% of CD8+ T cells. Whether expanded NKG2C+ T cell clones recognized HCMV stayed uncertain.

TCRdb reworked the 5' RACE reads into one entry per CDR3 protein, no DNA. The sample data list roughly 350,000 distinct CDR3 sequences. The clonotype was recovered from a man aged 18 to 69 in good health. Sample: blood T cells: a sorted CD56 or NKG2C T cell subset, CD4+ or CD8+ T cells, or bulk PBMC T cells (not recorded which). The chain combines TRBV28 with TRBJ1-3; TCRdb's D call, TRBD1, is unchecked because there is no DNA. The CDR3 spells CASRTGTSGNTIYF.